The 21 T cell receptor beta chains given below trace back to one sample, sequenced in a study of CD8 T cells in ankylosing spondylitis. TCRdb recomputed calls from the 5' RACE reads with MiXCR, one row per CDR3 protein. The sample holds around 220,000 distinct CDR3 sequences; approximately 10% are singletons and the top ten take roughly a fifth. Specimen: blood, either unsorted or a sorted T cell fraction (not recorded which). The origin of the receptors is a male donor with ankylosing spondylitis or in good health (not recorded which).

This clonotype was seen only once. A much larger clone lies a single base off, so this may be a read error. This rearrangement joins TRBV20-1 to TRBJ2-1, with 12 positions matching TRBD2. Unmatched junction bases numbered 16, after V lost 6 bases and J lost 7 bases. The CDR3 totals 17 residues. Germline CDR1 reads DFQATT; CDR2 reads SNEGSKA (reference sequence). The CDR3 loop reads CSATPAASSGGANEQFF. The CDR3 DNA is TGCAGTGCAACACCCGCTGCTTCTAGCGGGGGGGCAAATGAGCAGTTCTTC.

Note on this clonotype: A read error may be the cause here, since a much bigger clone is one base away. The J gene is TRBJ2-5, the V gene TRBV6-1; D is unresolved. The germline V gene encodes CDR1 MNHNS and CDR2 SASEGT. This CDR3 is built from 13 residues. CDR3 sequence reads: CAGSQTSPETQYF. CDR3 DNA: TGTGCCGGCAGTCAAACTTCCCCAGAGACCCAGTACTTC.

This clonotype was counted at least ten times. The V and J genes are TRBV7-8 and TRBJ1-6; D possibly corresponds to TRBD1 (5 bases). This CDR3 is 15 amino acids long. CDR1 and CDR2 (germline): SGHVS, FQNEAQ. Deletions cut 0 bases from V and 5 bases from J, with 8 bases between. The CDR3 coding sequence is TGTGCCAGCAGCTTAGCAGGGGTGAATAATTCACCCCTCCACTTT. Encoded protein: CASSLAGVNNSPLHF.

At least ten counts were recorded for this clonotype. The CDR3 loop reads CSVGDRDNQPQHF. The DNA for the CDR3 is TGCAGCGTTGGCGACAGGGACAATCAGCCCCAGCATTTT. The chain combines TRBV29-1 with TRBJ1-5, with 7 bases matching TRBD1. Germline V gene sequence: CDR1 SQVTM, CDR2 ANQGSEA. The junction had 3 bases not matched to a gene; V was cut back by 4 bases and J by 3 bases. This CDR3 has 13 amino acids.

Remarks on this clonotype: A read error may be the cause here, since a much bigger clone is one base away. Written as DNA, the CDR3 is TGCTGTGCTACGGGCAACGTAGGGGGGGGAGGGGATCAGCCCCAGCATTTT. Translation gives CCATGNVGGGGDQPQHF. The chain is built from TRBV20-1 and TRBJ1-5; D is perhaps TRBD1 (6 bases). In germline, CDR1 is DFQATT, CDR2 SNEGSKA (reference sequence). The CDR3 extends over 17 amino acids.

This chain joins TRBV28 and TRBJ1-6, with D uncertain. CDR3 length equals 14 residues. Looked up from germline, CDR1 is MDHEN and CDR2 is SYDVKM. The V end was cut by 7 bases, the J end by 6 bases, with 13 bases between. CDR3: CASTPSPFNSPLHF. The CDR3 bases are TGTGCCAGCACCCCTTCGCCGTTTAATTCACCCCTCCACTTT.

This clonotype was found many times. This chain connects TRBV5-6 to TRBJ2-3; 8 bases line up with TRBD2. This CDR3 spans 14 amino acids. The V gene end was trimmed by 5 bases and the J gene end by 4 bases; junction bases not matched to a gene: 6. The germline V gene has CDR1 SGHDT and CDR2 YYEEEE. The CDR3 DNA follows: TGTGCCAGCAGTAGGGGACTAGGCGCAGATACGCAGTATTTT. Its translation: CASSRGLGADTQYF.

The chain joins TRBV9 to TRBJ2-3; TRBD2 aligns across 10 bases. Looked up from germline, CDR1 is SGDLS and CDR2 is YYNGEE. This CDR3 spans 16 amino acids. Losses at the gene ends were 4 bases for V and 1 base for J; bases not matched to a gene: 6. The CDR3 sequence: CASSIGGTSGTDTQYF. DNA of the CDR3: TGTGCCAGCAGCATAGGGGGGACTAGCGGCACAGATACGCAGTATTTT.

CDR3 DNA sequence: TGCAGTGCTCCTAGACAGGTCGGTAATTCACCCCTCCACTTT. Translated, it gives CSAPRQVGNSPLHF. The chain links TRBV20-1 to TRBJ1-6, with TRBD1 as a possible D gene (6 bases). CDR1 and CDR2 (germline): DFQATT, SNEGSKA (reference sequence). Trimming stripped 5 bases from V and 6 bases from J, with 14 bases between. The CDR3 contains 14 residues.

This clonotype was seen at least ten times. The chain couples TRBV4-2 to TRBJ2-3; tentatively, D is TRBD2 (6 bases). Trimming stripped 5 bases from V and 3 bases from J, with 21 bases between. Germline V gene sequence: CDR1 LGHNA, CDR2 YNFKEQ. CDR3 length equals 17 residues. The CDR3 region has the DNA TGTGCCAGCAGCGTTCAGGCGGGGTACGGGGAAACAGATACGCAGTATTTT. This gives the protein CASSVQAGYGETDTQYF.

This clonotype has ten or more counts. The gene calls are TRBV5-1 and TRBJ1-2; D gene unclear. Germline V gene data show CDR1 as SGHRS and CDR2 as YFSETQ. This CDR3 is 16 amino acids long. With 0 bases removed from V and 10 bases from J, the gap between germline ends came to 22 bases. CDR3 region: CASSLAPDRAKWAYTF. CDR3 sequence (DNA): TGCGCCAGCAGCTTGGCTCCGGACCGAGCTAAATGGGCCTACACCTTC. The full variable domain, its missing parts supplied by reference TRBV5-1 and TRBJ1-2, is KAGVTQTPRYLIKTRGQQVTLSCSPISGHRSVSWYQQTPGQGLQFLFEYFSETQRNKGNFPGRFSGRQFSNSRSEMNVSTLELGDSALYLCASSLAPDRAKWAYTFGSGTRLTVV.

As concerns this clonotype: A much more abundant neighbour one base away suggests this may be a read error. The chain recombines TRBV10-3 with TRBJ2-3; D perhaps matches TRBD1 (6 bases). The germline CDR1 and CDR2 sequences are ENHRY and SYGVKD. CDR3 length: 12 residues. The CDR3 protein is CACQGSTDTQFF. In nucleotides, the CDR3 is TGTGCCTGCCAGGGGTCGACAGATACGCAGTTTTTT.

This clonotype came up many times. The chain uses TRBV12-3 or TRBV12-4 and TRBJ1-2, with a tentative D call TRBD1 (6 bases). V lost 6 bases, J lost 2 bases, and 10 bases lay in between. This CDR3 is built from 13 residues. The CDR3 loop reads CASSPDRNYGYTF. The DNA for the CDR3 is TGTGCCAGCAGCCCCGACAGGAACTATGGCTACACCTTC.

This clonotype has at least ten counts. This chain joins TRBV20-1 and TRBJ2-1; no firm D call. The V end was cut by 4 bases, the J end by 3 bases, with 13 bases between. Germline V gives CDR1 DFQATT, CDR2 SNEGSKA (reference sequence). This CDR3 region has 14 residues. The chain's CDR3 is CSAIDEGFYNEQFF. The CDR3 DNA reads TGCAGTGCTATTGACGAAGGCTTCTACAATGAGCAGTTCTTC.

This clonotype has at least ten counts. The chain couples TRBV7-9 to TRBJ1-3; D remains unclear. The CDR3 length is 15 residues. Per germline, CDR1 SEHNR and CDR2 FQNEAQ (reference sequence). V shed 1 base and J shed 0 bases, with 7 bases lying between them. The CDR3 sequence: CASSLGSLSGNTIYF. For the CDR3, the DNA is TGTGCCAGCAGCTTAGGTTCCCTCTCTGGAAACACCATATATTTT.

This sequence joins TRBV29-1 and TRBJ2-1, with D possibly matching TRBD2 (7 bases). V dropped 3 bases and J dropped 9 bases, with 27 bases sitting between them. The CDR3 is made up of 17 amino acids. Germline CDR1 reads SQVTM; CDR2 reads ANQGSEA. The CDR3 loop is CSVDNTMAGAYYPEQFF. In DNA form, the CDR3 reads TGCAGCGTTGACAATACGATGGCGGGGGCGTACTACCCTGAGCAGTTCTTC.

The chain recombines TRBV7-9 with TRBJ2-3; D is uncertain. This CDR3 is built from 15 residues. The germline V gene has CDR1 SEHNR and CDR2 FQNEAQ (reference sequence). The ends were cut back, 1 base at V and 0 bases at J, with 8 bases in the middle. The CDR3 spells CASSLDGQSTDTQYF. The CDR3 coding sequence is TGTGCCAGCAGCTTAGATGGTCAGAGCACAGATACGCAGTATTTT.

This clonotype was seen a few times. The gene calls are TRBV10-3 and TRBJ1-5; a possible D gene is TRBD1 (5 bases). This CDR3 has 13 residues. V lost 10 bases and J lost 5, with 15 bases in between. Germline V gene sequence: CDR1 ENHRY, CDR2 SYGVKD. The CDR3 reads CATGGGFDQPQHF. DNA for the CDR3: TGTGCCACCGGGGGTGGGTTTGATCAGCCCCAGCATTTT.

The chain combines TRBV28 with TRBJ2-7; D gene unclear. V was cut by 2 bases and J by 2 bases, with 7 bases left in between. Germline V gene lookup returns CDR1 MDHEN and CDR2 SYDVKM. The CDR3 has 13 residues. The CDR3 spells CASSLSKTYEQYF. The DNA for the CDR3 is TGTGCCAGCAGTTTAAGTAAGACCTACGAGCAGTACTTC.

In its sample, this clonotype was seen many times. V gene TRBV3-1 combines with J gene TRBJ2-7; D is perhaps TRBD1 (6 bases). Germline CDR1 and CDR2: LGHDT and YNNKEL (reference sequence). This CDR3 is built from 16 residues. The V gene lost 4 bases and the J gene lost 0 bases, with 16 bases spanning the gap. The CDR3 sequence is CASSLQGAKSSYEQYF. In DNA, the CDR3 is TGTGCCAGCAGCCTACAGGGCGCCAAAAGCTCCTACGAGCAGTACTTC.

This clonotype was detected a few times. The rearrangement joins TRBV27 to TRBJ1-4; D ambiguous. The CDR3 is made up of 12 amino acids. Trimming shortened V by 8 bases and J by 7 bases, and 11 bases separated the two germline ends. The germline gives CDR1 MNHEY, CDR2 SMNVEV (reference sequence). In DNA, the CDR3 is TGTGCCAGCGGCCCTGCGTCTGAAAAACTGTTTTTT. Protein: CASGPASEKLFF.